These 2 T cell receptor beta chains were sequenced from one sample in a study of T cell repertoires in cytomegalovirus infection. TCRdb re-derived calls from the reads in MiXCR, one entry per CDR3 protein. The sample lists about 490,000 distinct CDR3 sequences, about 11% occurring once. Input material: PBMCs. The receptors were sampled from a human donor in good health (CMV status not recorded). Some clones in this sample may be carry-over from other donors' samples.

A few counts support this clonotype. This sequence joins TRBV2 and TRBJ2-1, with 10 bases identical to TRBD2. V was clipped by 7 bases and J by 7 bases; unmatched bases: 13. Per the germline V gene, CDR1 is SNHLY and CDR2 is FYNNEI. The CDR3 extends over 16 amino acids. DNA of the CDR3: TGTGCCAGCACGGAAGAGAGCGGGAGGGCCACAAATGAGCAGTTCTTC. This gives the protein CASTEESGRATNEQFF.

Details on this clonotype: This sequence may be a read error, since a much larger clone differs from it by one base. This rearrangement joins TRBV28 to TRBJ1-5, with unresolved D. Germline V gene lookup returns CDR1 MDHEN and CDR2 SYDVKM. The CDR3 consists of 11 residues. The CDR3 nucleotides are TGTACCAGCAGTTTTGGGCAGCCCCAGCATTTT. It codes for CTSSFGQPQHF.